This T cell receptor beta chain was identified during a study of blood T cells in healthy people across ages. Study-wide findings and caveats: As age increased, TCR beta diversity per million T cells fell in a roughly linear fashion.

This clonotype has at least ten counts. Antigen unknown. Then a second PCR, running roughly 7 to 11 cycles, was carried out with a sample-barcoded 5' primer and a J-beta primer mix. TCRdb called the 5' RACE reads again in MiXCR, with one record for every CDR3 protein. This sample has hundreds of thousands of distinct CDR3 sequences; 40% to 45% occur once, and the top ten carry around 30%. Germline V lookup: CDR1 LGHDT, CDR2 YNNKEL (reference sequence). The V and J ends lost 6 bases and 5 bases respectively, with 11 bases between them. The CDR3 is made up of 12 amino acids. Healthy individuals of Caucasian origin from Russia, aged 6 to 90, served as donors.

The receptor comes from an elderly man in good health. Sequencing was performed on blood. This chain joins TRBV3-1 and TRBJ2-7; no clear D gene. The chain's CDR3 is CASRTAGHEQYF. CDR3 DNA: TGTGCCAGCAGAACGGCAGGACACGAGCAGTACTTC.